These 5 T cell receptor beta chains were all obtained from the same sample, sequenced in a study of technical replicates of blood from several donors. Measured with immunoSEQ multiplex PCR; TCRdb has only the in-frame clones, and not every one. This table holds over 45,000 clones, around nine tenths found once. What was sequenced was PBMCs. The receptors derive from a human donor in good health. Some clones in this sample may be carry-over from other donors' samples.

The J gene is TRBJ1-2, the V gene TRBV6-5; possible D gene TRBD1, 5 bases. This CDR3 contains 14 residues. The germline V gene encodes CDR1 MNHEY and CDR2 SVGAGI. Between the trimmed V and J ends, which lost 2 bases and 0 bases, there was a span of 7 bases. CDR3 protein: CASSYDSSNYGYTF. Written as DNA, the CDR3 is TGTGCCAGCAGTTACGACAGTTCTAACTATGGCTACACCTTC.

The chain is built from TRBV7-9 and TRBJ2-7; the D gene is possibly TRBD2 (7 bases). Germline assignment: CDR1 SEHNR and CDR2 FQNEAQ (reference sequence). CDR3 length equals 16 residues. V was trimmed by 3 bases and J by 6 bases, leaving 21 bases between them. The CDR3 DNA sequence: TGTGCCAGCAGCTTTTTGGGAGGGGGGCGTGAGGGCGAGCAGTACTTC. It yields the protein CASSFLGGGREGEQYF.

This clone showed up just once. V gene TRBV7-9 combines with J gene TRBJ2-1; D is possibly TRBD1 (6 bases). V dropped 6 bases and J dropped 1 base, with 19 bases sitting between them. Per the germline V gene, CDR1 is SEHNR and CDR2 is FQNEAQ (reference sequence). The CDR3 runs 17 residues. CDR3 nucleotides: TGTGCCAGCAGACACCAGGTACCGGGACATTCCTACAATGAGCAGTTCTTC. Its protein is CASRHQVPGHSYNEQFF.

V gene TRBV4-2 combines with J gene TRBJ2-7; D unclear. V lost 4 bases, J lost 1 base, and 11 bases lay in between. The germline V gene has CDR1 LGHNA and CDR2 YNFKEQ. The CDR3 sequence is 14 residues long. The CDR3 bases are TGTGCCAGCAGCCCAGCAGGCCCTTCCTACGAGCAGTACTTC. Protein sequence: CASSPAGPSYEQYF.

J is TRBJ1-4 and V is TRBV6-1, with TRBD1 as a possible D gene (6 bases). V dropped 5 bases and J dropped 6 bases, with 16 bases sitting between them. The CDR3 is made up of 15 amino acids. Germline assignment: CDR1 MNHNS and CDR2 SASEGT. In DNA form, the CDR3 reads TGTGCCAGCAGTCGGTCTGTAGGGGGGGATGAAAAACTGTTTTTT. It translates to CASSRSVGGDEKLFF.